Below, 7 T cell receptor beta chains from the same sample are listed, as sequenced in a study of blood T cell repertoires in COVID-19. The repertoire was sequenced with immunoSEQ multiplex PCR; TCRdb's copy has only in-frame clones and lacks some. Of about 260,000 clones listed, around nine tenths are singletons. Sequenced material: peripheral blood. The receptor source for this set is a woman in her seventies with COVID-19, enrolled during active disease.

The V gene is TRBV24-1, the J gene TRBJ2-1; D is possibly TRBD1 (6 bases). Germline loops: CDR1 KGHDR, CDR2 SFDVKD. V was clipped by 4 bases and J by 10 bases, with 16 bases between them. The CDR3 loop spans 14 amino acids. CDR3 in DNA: TGTGCCACCAGTGACGTCACTGGGACACGCGAGCAGTTCTTC. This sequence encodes CATSDVTGTREQFF.

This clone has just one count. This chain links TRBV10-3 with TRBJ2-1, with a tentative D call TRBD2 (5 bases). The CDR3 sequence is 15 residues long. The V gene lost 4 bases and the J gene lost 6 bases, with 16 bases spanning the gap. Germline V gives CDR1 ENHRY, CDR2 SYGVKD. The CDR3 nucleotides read TGTGCCATCAGTGCACCCAGCGGAGGCCGCAATGAGCAGTTCTTC. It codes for CAISAPSGGRNEQFF.

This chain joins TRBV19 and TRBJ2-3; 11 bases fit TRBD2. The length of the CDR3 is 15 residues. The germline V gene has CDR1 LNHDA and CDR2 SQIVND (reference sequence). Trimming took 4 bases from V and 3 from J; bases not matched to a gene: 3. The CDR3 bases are TGTGCCAGTAGTAATAGCGGGAGGGGTACAGATACGCAGTATTTT. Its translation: CASSNSGRGTDTQYF.

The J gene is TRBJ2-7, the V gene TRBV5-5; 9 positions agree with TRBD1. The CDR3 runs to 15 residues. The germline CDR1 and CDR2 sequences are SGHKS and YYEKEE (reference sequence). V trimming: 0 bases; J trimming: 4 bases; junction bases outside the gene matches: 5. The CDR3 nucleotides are TGTGCCAGCAGCTTGGTTTTACAGGGGGCGTACGAGCAGTACTTC. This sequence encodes CASSLVLQGAYEQYF.

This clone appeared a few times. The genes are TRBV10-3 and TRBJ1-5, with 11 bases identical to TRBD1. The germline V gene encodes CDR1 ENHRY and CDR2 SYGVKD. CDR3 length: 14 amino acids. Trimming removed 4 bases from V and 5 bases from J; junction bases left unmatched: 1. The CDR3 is CAISGDRGDQPQHF. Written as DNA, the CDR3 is TGTGCCATCAGTGGGGACAGGGGGGATCAGCCCCAGCATTTT.

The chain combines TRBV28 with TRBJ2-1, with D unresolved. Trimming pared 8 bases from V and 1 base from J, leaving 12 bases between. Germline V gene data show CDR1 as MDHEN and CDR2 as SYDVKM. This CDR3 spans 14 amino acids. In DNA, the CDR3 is TGTGCCAGCTCCAGAGGAAGATCCTACAATGAGCAGTTCTTC. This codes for CASSRGRSYNEQFF. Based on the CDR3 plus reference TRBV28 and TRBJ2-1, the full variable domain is DVKVTQSSRYLVKRTGEKVFLECVQDMDHENMFWYRQDPGLGLRLIYFSYDVKMKEKGDIPEGYSVSREKKERFSLILESASTNQTSMYLCASSRGRSYNEQFFGPGTRLTVL.

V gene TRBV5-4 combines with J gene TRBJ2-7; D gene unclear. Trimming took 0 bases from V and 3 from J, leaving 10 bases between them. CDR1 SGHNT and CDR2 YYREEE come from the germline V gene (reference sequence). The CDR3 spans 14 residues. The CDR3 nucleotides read TGTGCCAGCAGCTTGGAGCTAAGAAGCTACGAGCAGTACTTC. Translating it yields CASSLELRSYEQYF. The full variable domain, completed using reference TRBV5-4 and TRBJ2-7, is ETGVTQSPTHLIKTRGQQVTLRCSSQSGHNTVSWYQQALGQGPQFIFQYYREEENGRGNFPPRFSGLQFPNYSSELNVNALELDDSALYLCASSLELRSYEQYFGPGTRLTVT.